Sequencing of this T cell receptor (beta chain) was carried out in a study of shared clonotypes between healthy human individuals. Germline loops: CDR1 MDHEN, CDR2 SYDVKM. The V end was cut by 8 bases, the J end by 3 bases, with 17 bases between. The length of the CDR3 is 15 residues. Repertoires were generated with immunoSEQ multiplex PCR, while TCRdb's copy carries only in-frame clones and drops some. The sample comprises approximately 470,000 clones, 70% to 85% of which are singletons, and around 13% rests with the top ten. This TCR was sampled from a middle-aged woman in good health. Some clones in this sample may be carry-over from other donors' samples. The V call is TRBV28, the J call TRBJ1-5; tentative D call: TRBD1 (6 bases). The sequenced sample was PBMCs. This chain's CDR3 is CASATAAGANQPQHF. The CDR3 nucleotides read TGTGCCAGCGCCACTGCGGCAGGGGCCAATCAGCCCCAGCATTTT.